Described below is a single T cell receptor (beta chain) sequence and its context. CDR1 is KGHSH, CDR2 LQKENI, per germline. The CDR3 loop spans 17 amino acids. Trimming removed 2 bases from V and 0 bases from J; junction bases left unmatched: 5. Clones were sequenced by immunoSEQ multiplex PCR, and TCRdb holds only the in-frame ones, with some missing. The sample holds 100,000 to 150,000 clones, roughly four fifths seen once. This sample stems from a study of blood T cell repertoires in COVID-19. J is TRBJ2-2 and V is TRBV18; TRBD1 agrees at 8 bases. The TCR was taken from a woman aged 45-60 years with acute or convalescent COVID-19. Sequencing was done on a sample of peripheral blood. The CDR3 loop is CASSPVTGVANTGELFF. For the CDR3, the DNA is TGTGCCAGCTCACCAGTGACAGGGGTGGCGAACACCGGGGAGCTGTTTTTT.